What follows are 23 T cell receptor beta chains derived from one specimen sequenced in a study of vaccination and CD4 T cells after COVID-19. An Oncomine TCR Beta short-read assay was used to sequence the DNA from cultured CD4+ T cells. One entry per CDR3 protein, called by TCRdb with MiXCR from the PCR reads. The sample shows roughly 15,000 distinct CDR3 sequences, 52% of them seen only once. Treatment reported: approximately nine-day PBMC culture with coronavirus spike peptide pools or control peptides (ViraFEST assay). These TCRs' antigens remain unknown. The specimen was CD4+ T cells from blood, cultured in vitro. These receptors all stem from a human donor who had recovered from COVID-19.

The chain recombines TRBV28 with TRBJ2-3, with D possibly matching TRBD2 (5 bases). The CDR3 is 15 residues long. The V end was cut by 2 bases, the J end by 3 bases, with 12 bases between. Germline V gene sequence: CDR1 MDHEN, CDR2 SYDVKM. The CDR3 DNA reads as TGTGCCAGCAGTTTAGACCTAGCTGCAACAGATACGCAGTATTTT. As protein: CASSLDLAATDTQYF.

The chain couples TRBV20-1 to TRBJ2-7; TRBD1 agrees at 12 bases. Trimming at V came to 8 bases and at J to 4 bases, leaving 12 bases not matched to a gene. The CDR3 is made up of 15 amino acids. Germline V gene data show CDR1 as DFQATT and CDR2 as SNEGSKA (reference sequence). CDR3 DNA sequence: TGCAGTACCTCCGGGACAGGGGGCGCGGGGTACGAGCAGTACTTC. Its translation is CSTSGTGGAGYEQYF.

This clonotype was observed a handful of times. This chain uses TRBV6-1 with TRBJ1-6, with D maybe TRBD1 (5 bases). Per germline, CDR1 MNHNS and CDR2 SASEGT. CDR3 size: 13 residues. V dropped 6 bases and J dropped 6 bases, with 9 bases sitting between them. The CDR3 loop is CASRRGVNSPLHF. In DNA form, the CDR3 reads TGTGCCAGCAGGAGGGGAGTTAATTCACCCCTCCACTTT.

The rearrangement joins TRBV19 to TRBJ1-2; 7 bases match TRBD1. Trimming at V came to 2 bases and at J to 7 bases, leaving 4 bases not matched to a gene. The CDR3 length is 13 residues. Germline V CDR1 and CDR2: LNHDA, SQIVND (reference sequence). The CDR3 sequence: CASSITTGAGYTF. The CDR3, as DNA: TGTGCCAGTAGTATAACAACAGGGGCTGGCTACACCTTC.

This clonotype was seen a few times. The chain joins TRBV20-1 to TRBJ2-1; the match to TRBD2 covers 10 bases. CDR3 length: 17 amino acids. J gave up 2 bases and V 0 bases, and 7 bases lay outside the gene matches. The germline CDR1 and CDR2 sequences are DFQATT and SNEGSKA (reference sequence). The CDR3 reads CSAREIAGGVTYNEQFF. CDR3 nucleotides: TGCAGTGCTAGAGAAATAGCGGGAGGAGTTACCTACAATGAGCAGTTCTTC.

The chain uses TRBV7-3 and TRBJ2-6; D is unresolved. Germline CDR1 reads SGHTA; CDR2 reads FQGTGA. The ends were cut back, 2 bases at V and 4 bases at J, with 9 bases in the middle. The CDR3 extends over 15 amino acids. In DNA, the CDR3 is TGTGCCAGCAGCTTATCGGTGAGCGGGGCCAACGTCCTGACTTTC. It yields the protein CASSLSVSGANVLTF.

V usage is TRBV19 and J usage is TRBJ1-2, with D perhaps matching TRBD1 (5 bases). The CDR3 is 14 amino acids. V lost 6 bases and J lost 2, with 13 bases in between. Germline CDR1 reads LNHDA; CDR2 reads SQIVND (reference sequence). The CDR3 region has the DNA TGTGCCAGTAGGGGACGGGGGGAAAACTATGGCTACACCTTC. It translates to CASRGRGENYGYTF.

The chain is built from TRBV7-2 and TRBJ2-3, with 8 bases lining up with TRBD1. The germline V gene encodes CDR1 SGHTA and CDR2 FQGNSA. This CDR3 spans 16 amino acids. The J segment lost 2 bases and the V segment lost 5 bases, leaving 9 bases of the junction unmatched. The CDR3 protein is CASSAGTGSPTDTQYF. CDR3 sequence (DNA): TGTGCCAGCAGCGCCGGGACAGGCTCACCCACAGATACGCAGTATTTT.

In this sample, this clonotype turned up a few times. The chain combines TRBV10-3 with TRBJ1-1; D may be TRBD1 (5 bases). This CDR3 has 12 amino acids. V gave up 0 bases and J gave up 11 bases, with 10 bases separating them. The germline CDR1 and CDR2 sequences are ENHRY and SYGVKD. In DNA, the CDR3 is TGTGCCATCAGTGAGTCTGGGACGGTCGCTTTCTTT. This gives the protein CAISESGTVAFF.

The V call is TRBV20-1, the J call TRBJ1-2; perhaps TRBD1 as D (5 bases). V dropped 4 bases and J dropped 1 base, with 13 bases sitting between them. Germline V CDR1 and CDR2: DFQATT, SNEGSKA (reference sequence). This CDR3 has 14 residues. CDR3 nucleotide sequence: TGCAGTGCTATGACAGTTGAGGTTAACTATGGCTACACCTTC. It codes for CSAMTVEVNYGYTF.

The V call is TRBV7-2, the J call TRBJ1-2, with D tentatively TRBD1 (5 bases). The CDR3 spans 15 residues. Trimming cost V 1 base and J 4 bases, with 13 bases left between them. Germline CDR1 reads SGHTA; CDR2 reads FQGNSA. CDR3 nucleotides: TGTGCCAGCAGCTTAGGCCTCGGGGGGATCTATGGCTACACCTTC. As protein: CASSLGLGGIYGYTF.

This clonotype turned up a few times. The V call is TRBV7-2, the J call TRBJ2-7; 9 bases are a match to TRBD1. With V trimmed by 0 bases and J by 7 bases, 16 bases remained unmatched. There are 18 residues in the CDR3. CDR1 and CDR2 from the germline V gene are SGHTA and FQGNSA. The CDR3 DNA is TGTGCCAGCAGCTTAGCCCCGGGACAGGGCACTCAGATGAGGGAGCAGTACTTC. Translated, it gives CASSLAPGQGTQMREQYF.

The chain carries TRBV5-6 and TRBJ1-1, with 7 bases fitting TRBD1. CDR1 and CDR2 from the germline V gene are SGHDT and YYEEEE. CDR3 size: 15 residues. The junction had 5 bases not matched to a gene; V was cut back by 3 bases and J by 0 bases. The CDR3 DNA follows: TGTGCCAGCAGCTCGGGGGGACAGTTGAACACTGAAGCTTTCTTT. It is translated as CASSSGGQLNTEAFF. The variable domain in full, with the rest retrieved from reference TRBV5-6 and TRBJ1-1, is DAGVTQSPTHLIKTRGQQVTLRCSPKSGHDTVSWYQQALGQGPQFIFQYYEEEERQRGNFPDRFSGHQFPNYSSELNVNALLLGDSALYLCASSSGGQLNTEAFFGQGTRLTVV.

The CDR3 reads CASRISGVSRTYEQYF. CDR3 sequence (DNA): TGTGCCAGCCGGATTAGCGGGGTATCCAGGACGTACGAGCAGTACTTC. The rearrangement uses TRBV6-1 and TRBJ2-7; TRBD2 agrees at 8 bases. Germline V gene sequence: CDR1 MNHNS, CDR2 SASEGT. The trim removed 8 bases at V and 4 bases at J, leaving 16 bases unmatched. The CDR3 is 16 amino acids.

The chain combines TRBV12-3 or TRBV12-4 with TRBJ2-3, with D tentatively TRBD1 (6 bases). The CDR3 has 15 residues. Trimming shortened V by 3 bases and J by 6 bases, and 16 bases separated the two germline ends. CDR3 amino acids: CASSFEGRGGDTQYF. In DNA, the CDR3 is TGTGCCAGCAGTTTCGAGGGGAGAGGGGGTGATACGCAGTATTTT.

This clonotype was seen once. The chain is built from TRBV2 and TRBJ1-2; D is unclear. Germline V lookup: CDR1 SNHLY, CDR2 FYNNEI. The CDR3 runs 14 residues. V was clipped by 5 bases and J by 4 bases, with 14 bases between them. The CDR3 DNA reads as TGTGCCAGCAGTATGATCTCTATCTCCTATGGCTACACCTTC. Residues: CASSMISISYGYTF.

The CDR3 DNA follows: TGTGCCAGCAGTTATGAAGGGCCAAACACCGGGGAGCTGTTTTTT. Encoded protein: CASSYEGPNTGELFF. V and J are TRBV6-5 and TRBJ2-2; D gene uncertain. The CDR3 totals 15 residues. The V gene lost 3 bases and the J gene lost 2 bases, with 10 bases spanning the gap. Per the germline V gene, CDR1 is MNHEY and CDR2 is SVGAGI.

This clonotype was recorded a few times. The CDR3 sequence: CASSIDGRYSNQPQHF. CDR3 DNA: TGTGCCAGTAGTATAGACGGGCGTTATAGCAATCAGCCCCAGCATTTT. V is TRBV19 and J is TRBJ1-5; D not certain. The CDR3 has 16 residues. Germline values: CDR1 LNHDA, CDR2 SQIVND (reference sequence). Trimming shortened V by 0 bases and J by 0 bases, and 9 bases separated the two germline ends.

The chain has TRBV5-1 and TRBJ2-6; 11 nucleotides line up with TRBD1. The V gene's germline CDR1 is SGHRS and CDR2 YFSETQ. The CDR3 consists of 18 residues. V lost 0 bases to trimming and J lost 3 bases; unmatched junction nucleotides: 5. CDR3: CASSLGTGGLGGANVLTF. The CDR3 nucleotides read TGCGCCAGCAGCTTGGGGACAGGGGGCTTAGGTGGGGCCAACGTCCTGACTTTC. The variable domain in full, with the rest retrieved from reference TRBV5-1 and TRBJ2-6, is KAGVTQTPRYLIKTRGQQVTLSCSPISGHRSVSWYQQTPGQGLQFLFEYFSETQRNKGNFPGRFSGRQFSNSRSEMNVSTLELGDSALYLCASSLGTGGLGGANVLTFGAGSRLTVL.

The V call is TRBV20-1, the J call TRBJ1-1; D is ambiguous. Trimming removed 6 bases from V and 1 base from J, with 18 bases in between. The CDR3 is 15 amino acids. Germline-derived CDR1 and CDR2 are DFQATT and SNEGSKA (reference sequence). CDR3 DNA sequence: TGCAGTGCCCGGAAGCCTACGTCGGGGAACACTGAAGCTTTCTTT. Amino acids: CSARKPTSGNTEAFF.

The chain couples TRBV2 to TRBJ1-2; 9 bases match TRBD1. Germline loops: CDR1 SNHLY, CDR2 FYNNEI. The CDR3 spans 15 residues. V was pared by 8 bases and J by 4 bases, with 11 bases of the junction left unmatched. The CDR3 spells CASQTPGTGIYGYTF. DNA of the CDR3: TGTGCCAGCCAAACCCCCGGGACAGGGATCTATGGCTACACCTTC.

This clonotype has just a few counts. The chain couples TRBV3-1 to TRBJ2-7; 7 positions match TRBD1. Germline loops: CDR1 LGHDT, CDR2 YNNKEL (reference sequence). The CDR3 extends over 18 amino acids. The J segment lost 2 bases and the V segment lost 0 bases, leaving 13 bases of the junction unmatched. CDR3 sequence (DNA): TGTGCCAGCAGCCAAGATCACCCCCCGGGGACAGCAACCTACGAGCAGTACTTC. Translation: CASSQDHPPGTATYEQYF.

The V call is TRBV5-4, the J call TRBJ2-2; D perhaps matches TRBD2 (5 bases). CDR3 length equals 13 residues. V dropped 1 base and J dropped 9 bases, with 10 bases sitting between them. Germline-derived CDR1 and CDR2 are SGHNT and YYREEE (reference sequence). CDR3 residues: CASSLTGGWELFF. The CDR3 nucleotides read TGTGCCAGCAGCTTGACGGGCGGGTGGGAGCTGTTTTTT.